A selection of T cell receptor beta chains follows, all from one sample in a study of CD8 T cells in Susac syndrome. In TCRdb, the immunoSEQ multiplex PCR reads were re-called with MiXCR into one record per CDR3 protein. This sample carries about 190,000 distinct CDR3 sequences, 90% to 95% of them seen once, and the ten largest clones take 0.08% to 0.11%. The sample was CD4+ T cells from PBMCs. These receptors came from a human donor in good health. CDR3s include the opening cysteine and the closing phenylalanine or tryptophan. D genes are given only for firm matches.

V	J	D	CDR3
TRBV12-3/TRBV12-4	TRBJ2-5	.	CASSVGGGVRLQETQYF
TRBV18	TRBJ2-5	.	CASSPPREETQYF
TRBV7-9	TRBJ1-2	.	CASSLPRFFYGYTF
TRBV7-2	TRBJ1-4	.	CASSLGQREKLFF
TRBV29-1	TRBJ1-2	.	CSVEVAGRTYGYTF
TRBV5-4	TRBJ2-3	.	CASSLDPGTRTDTQYF
TRBV30	TRBJ2-5	TRBD1	CALGGARVETQYF
TRBV6-5	TRBJ1-5	.	CASGPDRYQPQHF
TRBV29-1	TRBJ1-5	TRBD1	CSAGTADQPQHF
TRBV14	TRBJ2-5	TRBD2	CASGTSGYRETQYF
TRBV30	TRBJ1-2	TRBD1	CAWSVQGARGYGYTF
TRBV9	TRBJ2-7	TRBD2	CASSVGGPSGSYEQYF
TRBV29-1	TRBJ1-1	TRBD1	CSVSPIRGPSTEAFF
TRBV15	TRBJ1-2	.	CATSRDLGGNYGYTF
TRBV15	TRBJ1-2	.	CATSRVSQGGDYGYTF
TRBV12-5	TRBJ2-1	.	CASGLGSGVYNEQFF
TRBV21-1	TRBJ2-1	.	CASRRPNPNSSDEQFF
TRBV27	TRBJ1-4	TRBD1	CASSPTGGPNEKLFF
TRBV7-7	TRBJ2-3	.	CASSPRPTDTQYF
TRBV24-1	TRBJ2-4	.	CATSDPGPYADIQYF
TRBV3-1	TRBJ1-2	TRBD1	CASSTASDRGYGYTF
TRBV27	TRBJ1-2	.	CASSMGEAGYGYTF
TRBV6-5	.	.	CASSYSNPSHYEQYF
TRBV3-1	TRBJ1-1	.	CASTPEARTEAFF
TRBV6-5	TRBJ2-5	TRBD2	CASSYSASGGEETQYF
TRBV20-1	.	.	CSARGGGGEMFGNQPQYF
TRBV18	TRBJ1-4	TRBD1	CASSPPLGGGQEKLFF
TRBV9	TRBJ1-5	TRBD1	CASSVTGSNQPQHF
TRBV12-3/TRBV12-4	TRBJ2-5	.	CASSLRRAGEETQYF
TRBV20-1	TRBJ2-7	TRBD2	CSAALRAGAYEQYF
TRBV9	TRBJ2-1	.	CASSAHLLRDHGDNEQFF
TRBV4-3	TRBJ2-7	.	CASSQDLTTFGEQYF
TRBV15	TRBJ2-1	.	CATSRGPLYEQFF
TRBV20-1	TRBJ2-7	TRBD2	CSASGGSAGVYEQYF
TRBV20-1	TRBJ2-3	.	CSAQRATDTQYF
TRBV7-2	TRBJ2-7	TRBD1	CASSLPDRGLLYEQYF
TRBV30	TRBJ2-1	.	CAWTESYNEQFF
TRBV20-1	TRBJ2-5	.	CSARSNEETQYF
TRBV7-7	TRBJ2-5	TRBD2	CASSLISGVEGTQYF
TRBV6-1	TRBJ2-5	.	CATQDYQETQYF
TRBV5-4	TRBJ2-7	.	CASSLRRGGYEQYF
TRBV12-3/TRBV12-4	TRBJ2-3	.	CASKLTDTQYF
TRBV9	TRBJ2-1	.	CASSEQGYEQFF
TRBV28	TRBJ2-1	TRBD1	CASSQQGTEQFF
TRBV9	TRBJ2-5	.	CASSLWGETQYF
TRBV28	TRBJ2-1	.	CASPPPMGRAHNEQFF
TRBV5-1	TRBJ1-2	TRBD1	CASSLTGGEGYTF
TRBV29-1	TRBJ1-2	TRBD1	CSARTGMDYGYTF
TRBV3-1	TRBJ1-4	.	CASSHSYTEKLFF
TRBV20-1	TRBJ2-1	.	CSAQLGGIEQFF
TRBV19	TRBJ2-7	TRBD1	CASSDPGTGHYF
TRBV5-4	TRBJ2-3	.	CASSNKIFSSTDTQYF
TRBV23-1	TRBJ2-1	.	CASSQSAAYNEQFF
TRBV9	TRBJ2-5	.	CASSPRGEETQYF
TRBV3-1	TRBJ1-1	.	CASSQDFTEAFF
TRBV20-1	TRBJ2-1	.	CSATNVDQIF
TRBV3-1	TRBJ2-5	TRBD1	CASSLKTGTLRETQYF
TRBV12-3/TRBV12-4	TRBJ1-6	TRBD1	CASSGSGGGFQSPLHF
TRBV7-2	TRBJ2-7	TRBD1	CASSLPGQPAGQYF